These 21 T cell receptor beta chains were all obtained from the same sample, sequenced in a study of CD8 T cells in Susac syndrome. Random hexamers were used to reverse transcribe an amount of about 0.5 to 1 ug RNA. Each CDR3 protein gets one entry after TCRdb re-called the immunoSEQ multiplex PCR reads with MiXCR. The data hold under 150,000 distinct CDR3 sequences, with under 95% observed a single time. Sequenced: CD8+ T cells from PBMCs. The receptors were gathered from a human donor with multiple sclerosis.

The chain uses TRBV12-3 or TRBV12-4 and TRBJ2-1, with D maybe TRBD2 (6 bases). V was clipped by 6 bases and J by 7 bases, with 22 bases between them. The CDR3 is 16 residues long. The CDR3, as DNA: TGTGCCAGCAGCCCCGGGACTCATATACGGCTTAATGAGCAGTTCTTC. It translates to CASSPGTHIRLNEQFF.

This clonotype has just one count. J is TRBJ2-3 and V is TRBV7-9; TRBD2 aligns across 10 bases. CDR1 is SEHNR and CDR2 is FQNEAQ in the germline V gene (reference sequence). The CDR3 covers 18 residues. The ends lost 4 bases at V and 0 bases at J; junction bases unmatched: 10. The CDR3 loop is CASSWALAGSSSTDTQYF. As DNA, the CDR3 is TGTGCCAGCAGCTGGGCACTAGCGGGATCCTCTAGCACAGATACGCAGTATTTT.

V usage is TRBV7-2 and J usage is TRBJ2-7; weak D call: TRBD2 (6 bases). Deletions cut 5 bases from V and 5 bases from J, with 13 bases between. CDR1 and CDR2 (germline): SGHTA, FQGNSA. CDR3 length equals 13 residues. CDR3 sequence (DNA): TGTGCCAGCAGCCCTTTAGCGGACAACGAGCAGTACTTC. The encoded protein is CASSPLADNEQYF.

V usage is TRBV27 and J usage is TRBJ1-5, with a possible D match to TRBD1 (5 bases). CDR1 and CDR2 (germline): MNHEY, SMNVEV (reference sequence). CDR3 length: 13 residues. V shed 6 bases and J shed 5 bases, with 11 bases lying between them. Here the CDR3 DNA reads TGTGCCAGCAGGAAGGGGATGTATCAGCCCCAGCATTTT. As protein: CASRKGMYQPQHF.

This clonotype was detected only once. The chain employs TRBV9 and TRBJ2-3, with D possibly matching TRBD2 (6 bases). This CDR3 has 15 residues. The V end lost 4 bases, the J end lost 4 bases, and 16 bases lay between the germline ends. Germline V gene data show CDR1 as SGDLS and CDR2 as YYNGEE. CDR3 bases: TGTGCCAGCAGCTATGGGGGGACCCAGGCAGATACGCAGTATTTT. It translates to CASSYGGTQADTQYF. Drawing the rest from reference TRBV9 and TRBJ2-3, the complete variable domain is DSGVTQTPKHLITATGQRVTLRCSPRSGDLSVYWYQQSLDQGLQFLIQYYNGEERAKGNILERFSAQQFPDLHSELNLSSLELGDSALYFCASSYGGTQADTQYFGPGTRLTVL.

The chain combines TRBV7-7 with TRBJ1-5; 7 bases match TRBD1. The CDR3 is 16 residues long. In germline, CDR1 is SSHAT, CDR2 FNYEAQ (reference sequence). The V and J ends lost 2 bases and 6 bases, in that order; junction bases with no gene match: 10. CDR3 coding DNA: TGTGCCAGCAGCTTAAAGAGGGCAGGGGGGGGTCAGCCCCAGCATTTT. As protein: CASSLKRAGGGQPQHF. The variable domain in full, with the rest retrieved from reference TRBV7-7 and TRBJ1-5, is GAGVSQSPRYKVTKRGQDVTLRCDPISSHATLYWYQQALGQGPEFLTYFNYEAQPDKSGLPSDRFSAERPEGSISTLTIQRTEQRDSAMYRCASSLKRAGGGQPQHFGDGTRLSIL.

V is TRBV5-1 and J is TRBJ2-2; D call uncertain. V lost 1 base and J 8 bases, leaving 12 bases between the germline ends. The CDR3 has 14 residues. CDR1 SGHRS and CDR2 YFSETQ come from the germline V gene. CDR3 protein: CASSLLSEKGELFF. The DNA for the CDR3 is TGCGCCAGCAGCTTGCTTAGTGAGAAGGGGGAGCTGTTTTTT.

The chain has TRBV14 and TRBJ2-1; D may be TRBD2 (6 bases). The V end was cut by 0 bases, the J end by 15 bases, with 15 bases between. The CDR3 has 13 amino acids. Germline V gives CDR1 SGHDN, CDR2 FVKESK. CDR3 bases: TGTGCCAGCAGCCAAGAAACTAGCCCACGTACGTTCTTC. It translates to CASSQETSPRTFF.

The chain joins TRBV19 to TRBJ2-1, with 7 bases aligning to TRBD2. The CDR3 consists of 14 residues. Germline-derived CDR1 and CDR2 are LNHDA and SQIVND (reference sequence). Trimming cost V 3 bases and J 4 bases; bases outside gene matches: 3. CDR3 amino acids: CASSIRDYYNEQFF. In DNA form, the CDR3 reads TGTGCCAGTAGTATCCGGGACTATTACAATGAGCAGTTCTTC.

J is TRBJ2-7 and V is TRBV4-1; 12 nucleotides agree with TRBD2. The CDR3 spans 15 residues. Germline CDR1 and CDR2: MGHRA and YSYEKL. V lost 3 bases to trimming and J lost 4 bases; unmatched junction nucleotides: 4. The CDR3 coding sequence is TGCGCCAGCAGCCACGAGACTAGCGGGAGTTACGAGCAGTACTTC. It specifies CASSHETSGSYEQYF.

The V call is TRBV10-2, the J call TRBJ2-3, with D tentatively TRBD2 (5 bases). This CDR3 is 14 amino acids long. Trimming stripped 6 bases from V and 2 bases from J, with 12 bases between. Looked up from germline, CDR1 is WSHSY and CDR2 is SAAADI. The DNA of the CDR3 is TGCGCCAGCAGCTCCACTAGTATCACAGATACGCAGTATTTT. Protein product: CASSSTSITDTQYF.

V gene TRBV4-1 combines with J gene TRBJ2-7, with D possibly matching TRBD1 (5 bases). The germline V gene encodes CDR1 MGHRA and CDR2 YSYEKL. The CDR3 has 16 residues. V lost 0 bases and J 1 base, leaving 13 bases between the germline ends. CDR3 DNA: TGCGCCAGCAGCCAAGATGGGCGGCAGGGATCCTACGAGCAGTACTTC. Its protein is CASSQDGRQGSYEQYF.

V usage is TRBV5-6 and J usage is TRBJ1-1; D not resolved. CDR3 length: 11 amino acids. Germline CDR1 and CDR2: SGHDT and YYEEEE. The V end was cut by 0 bases, the J end by 8 bases, with 5 bases between. CDR3 residues: CASSLEEEAFF. The CDR3 nucleotides read TGTGCCAGCAGCTTGGAGGAGGAAGCTTTCTTT.

The CDR3 protein is CASSLVSSRGGELFF. In DNA form, the CDR3 reads TGTGCCAGCAGCTTAGTGTCTAGCAGGGGCGGGGAGCTGTTTTTT. The chain has TRBV7-2 and TRBJ2-2; tentatively, D is TRBD1 (6 bases). Deletions cut 1 base from V and 7 bases from J, with 13 bases between. The CDR3 covers 15 residues. Germline lookup yields CDR1 SGHTA and CDR2 FQGNSA.

The J gene is TRBJ1-4, the V gene TRBV6-2 or TRBV6-3; TRBD1 agrees at 9 bases. Germline values: CDR1 MNHEY, CDR2 SVGEGT. The CDR3 is 15 residues long. V lost 3 bases and J lost 8; bases outside the gene matches: 7. The CDR3 here is CASSYPGQGSEKLFF. The CDR3 DNA follows: TGTGCCAGCAGTTATCCGGGACAGGGAAGCGAAAAACTGTTTTTT.

This chain uses TRBV6-4 with TRBJ1-1, with D unclear. Germline CDR1 MRHNA, CDR2 SNTAGT. Deletions cut 0 bases from V and 2 bases from J, with 10 bases between. This CDR3 contains 15 residues. CDR3 amino acids: CASSDSWGKNTEAFF. CDR3 in DNA: TGTGCCAGCAGTGACTCATGGGGAAAAAACACTGAAGCTTTCTTT.

This clonotype was counted a single time. The J gene is TRBJ2-7, the V gene TRBV3-1; D unclear. CDR3 length: 13 amino acids. Trimming took 5 bases from V and 2 from J, leaving 10 bases between them. Germline V gives CDR1 LGHDT, CDR2 YNNKEL (reference sequence). The CDR3 spells CASSGFEAYEQYF. The CDR3, as DNA: TGTGCCAGCAGCGGGTTTGAGGCCTACGAGCAGTACTTC.

The chain joins TRBV6-4 to TRBJ2-1; the match to TRBD2 covers 7 bases. With V trimmed by 4 bases and J by 6 bases, 6 bases remained unmatched. This CDR3 contains 14 residues. The germline V gene has CDR1 MRHNA and CDR2 SNTAGT. In nucleotides, the CDR3 is TGTGCCAGCAGTGCCCTCCCGGGGGGCAATGAGCAGTTCTTC. Its protein is CASSALPGGNEQFF.

The genes are TRBV28 and TRBJ2-6, with D hard to call. The germline gives CDR1 MDHEN, CDR2 SYDVKM. V lost 2 bases, J lost 2 bases, and 10 bases lay in between. The CDR3 runs 16 residues. CDR3 amino acids: CASSLEGLAGANVLTF. CDR3 nucleotides: TGTGCCAGCAGTTTAGAAGGGCTGGCTGGGGCCAACGTCCTGACTTTC.

This clonotype appeared once. J is TRBJ2-6 and V is TRBV29-1; the D is unclear. V was pared by 2 bases and J by 0 bases, with 5 bases between. The CDR3 consists of 14 residues. The germline CDR1 and CDR2 sequences are SQVTM and ANQGSEA. CDR3 amino acids: CSVESSSGANVLTF. The CDR3 bases are TGCAGCGTTGAATCGAGCTCTGGGGCCAACGTCCTGACTTTC.

The rearrangement links TRBV7-9 to TRBJ2-1, with D perhaps being TRBD1 or TRBD2 (6 bases each). Trimming cost V 5 bases and J 7 bases, with 18 bases left between them. From germline, CDR1 is SEHNR and CDR2 FQNEAQ (reference sequence). The CDR3 contains 15 residues. The CDR3 protein is CASSDLRGDFNEQFF. CDR3 nucleotides: TGTGCCAGCAGCGATTTAAGGGGGGACTTTAATGAGCAGTTCTTC.